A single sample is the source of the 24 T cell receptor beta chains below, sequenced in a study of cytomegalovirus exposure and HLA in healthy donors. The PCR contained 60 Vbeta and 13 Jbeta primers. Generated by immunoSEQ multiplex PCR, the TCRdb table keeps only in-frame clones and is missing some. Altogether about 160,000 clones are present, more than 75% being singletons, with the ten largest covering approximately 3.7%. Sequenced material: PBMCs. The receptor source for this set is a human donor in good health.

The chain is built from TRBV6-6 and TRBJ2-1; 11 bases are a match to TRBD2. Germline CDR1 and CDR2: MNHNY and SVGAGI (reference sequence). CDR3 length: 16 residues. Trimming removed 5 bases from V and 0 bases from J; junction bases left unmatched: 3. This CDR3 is CASSRLAGTSYNEQFF. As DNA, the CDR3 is TGTGCCAGCAGTAGACTAGCGGGGACCTCCTACAATGAGCAGTTCTTC.

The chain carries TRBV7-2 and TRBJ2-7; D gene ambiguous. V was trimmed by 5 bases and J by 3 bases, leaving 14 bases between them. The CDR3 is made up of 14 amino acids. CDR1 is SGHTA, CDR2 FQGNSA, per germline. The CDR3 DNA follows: TGTGCCAGCAGCCCTGTGCTCGGTGGCTACGAGCAGTACTTC. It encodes CASSPVLGGYEQYF.

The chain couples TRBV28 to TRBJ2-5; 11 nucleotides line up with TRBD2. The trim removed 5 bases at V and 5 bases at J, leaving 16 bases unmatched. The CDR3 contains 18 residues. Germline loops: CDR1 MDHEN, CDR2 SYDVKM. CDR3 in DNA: TGTGCCAGCAGTAAACATCAACTAGCGGGAGTGGATCGGGAGACCCAGTACTTC. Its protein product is CASSKHQLAGVDRETQYF.

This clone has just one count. The CDR3 DNA reads TGTGCCAGCATAAGGGACAGACGATCTAACTATGGCTACACCTTC. Protein product: CASIRDRRSNYGYTF. The gene calls are TRBV5-6 and TRBJ1-2; 7 bases map to TRBD1. The CDR3 has 15 amino acids. V lost 6 bases to trimming and J lost 0 bases; unmatched junction nucleotides: 8. Germline CDR1 SGHDT, CDR2 YYEEEE.

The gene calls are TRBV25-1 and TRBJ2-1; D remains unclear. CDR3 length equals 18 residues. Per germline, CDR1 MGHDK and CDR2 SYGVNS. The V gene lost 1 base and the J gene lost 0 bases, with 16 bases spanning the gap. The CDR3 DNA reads TGTGCCAGCAGTGAATCTCTGGGTGGCGGCCTCTCCTACAATGAGCAGTTCTTC. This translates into CASSESLGGGLSYNEQFF.

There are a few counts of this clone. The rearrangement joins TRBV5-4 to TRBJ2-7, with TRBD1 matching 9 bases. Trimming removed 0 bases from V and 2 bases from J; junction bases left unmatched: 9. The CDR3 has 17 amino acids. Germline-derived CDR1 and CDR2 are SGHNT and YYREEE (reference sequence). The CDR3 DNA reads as TGTGCCAGCAGCTTGGCCTCCGGGACAGGGAAACCCTACGAGCAGTACTTC. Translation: CASSLASGTGKPYEQYF. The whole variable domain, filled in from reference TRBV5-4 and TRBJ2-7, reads ETGVTQSPTHLIKTRGQQVTLRCSSQSGHNTVSWYQQALGQGPQFIFQYYREEENGRGNFPPRFSGLQFPNYSSELNVNALELDDSALYLCASSLASGTGKPYEQYFGPGTRLTVT.

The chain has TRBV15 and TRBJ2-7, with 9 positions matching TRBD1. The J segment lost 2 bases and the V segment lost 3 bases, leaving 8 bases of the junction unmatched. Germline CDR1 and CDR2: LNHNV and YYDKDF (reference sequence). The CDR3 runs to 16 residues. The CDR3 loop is CATSSPPGQGTYEQYF. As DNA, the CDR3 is TGTGCCACCAGCAGTCCTCCGGGACAGGGTACCTACGAGCAGTACTTC. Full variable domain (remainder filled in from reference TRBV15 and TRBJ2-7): DAMVIQNPRYQVTQFGKPVTLSCSQTLNHNVMYWYQQKSSQAPKLLFHYYDKDFNNEADTPDNFQSRRPNTSFCFLDIRSPGLGDTAMYLCATSSPPGQGTYEQYFGPGTRLTVT.

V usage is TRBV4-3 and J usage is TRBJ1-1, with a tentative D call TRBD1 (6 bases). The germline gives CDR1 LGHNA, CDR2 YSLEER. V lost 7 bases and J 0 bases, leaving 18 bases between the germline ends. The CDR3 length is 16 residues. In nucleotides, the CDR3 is TGCGCCAGCACCGCGGACAGACTAAGCATGAACACTGAAGCTTTCTTT. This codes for CASTADRLSMNTEAFF.

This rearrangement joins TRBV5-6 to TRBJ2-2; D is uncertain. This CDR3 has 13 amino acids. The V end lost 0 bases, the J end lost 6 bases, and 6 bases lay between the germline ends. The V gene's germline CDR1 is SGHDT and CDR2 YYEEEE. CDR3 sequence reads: CASSLDRAGELFF. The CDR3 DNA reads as TGTGCCAGCAGCTTGGATCGGGCCGGGGAGCTGTTTTTT. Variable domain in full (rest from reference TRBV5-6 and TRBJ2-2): DAGVTQSPTHLIKTRGQQVTLRCSPKSGHDTVSWYQQALGQGPQFIFQYYEEEERQRGNFPDRFSGHQFPNYSSELNVNALLLGDSALYLCASSLDRAGELFFGEGSRLTVL.

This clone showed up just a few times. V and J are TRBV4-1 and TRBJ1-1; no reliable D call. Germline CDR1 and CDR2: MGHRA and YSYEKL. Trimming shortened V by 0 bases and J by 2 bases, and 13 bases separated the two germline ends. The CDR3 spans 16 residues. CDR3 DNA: TGCGCCAGCAGCCAAGATTGGAACGGGAAAAACACTGAAGCTTTCTTT. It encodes CASSQDWNGKNTEAFF.

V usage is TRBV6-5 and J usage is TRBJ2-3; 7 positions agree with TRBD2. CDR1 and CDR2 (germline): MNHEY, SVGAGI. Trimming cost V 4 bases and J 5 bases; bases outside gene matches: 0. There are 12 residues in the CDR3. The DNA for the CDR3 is TGTGCCAGCAGTTGGGGGGGAGATACGCAGTATTTT. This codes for CASSWGGDTQYF.

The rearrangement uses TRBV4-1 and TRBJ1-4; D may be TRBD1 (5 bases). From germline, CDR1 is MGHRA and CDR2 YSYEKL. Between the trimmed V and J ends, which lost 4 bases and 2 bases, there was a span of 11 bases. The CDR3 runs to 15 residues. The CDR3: CASSRWGLTNEKLFF. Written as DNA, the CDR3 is TGCGCCAGCAGCCGGTGGGGACTGACTAATGAAAAACTGTTTTTT.

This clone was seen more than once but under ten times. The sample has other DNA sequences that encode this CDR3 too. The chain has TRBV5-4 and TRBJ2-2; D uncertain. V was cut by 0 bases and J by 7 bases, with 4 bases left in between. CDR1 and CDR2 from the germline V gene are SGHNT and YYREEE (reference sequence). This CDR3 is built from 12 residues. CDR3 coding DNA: TGTGCCAGCAGCTTGGCCCTCGGGGAGCTGTTTTTT. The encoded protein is CASSLALGELFF.

CDR3 amino acids: CASSFGLTNTEAFF. The CDR3 DNA reads TGTGCCAGCAGCTTCGGACTGACGAACACTGAAGCTTTCTTT. The chain is built from TRBV7-2 and TRBJ1-1; D is ambiguous. The CDR3 spans 14 residues. V was clipped by 3 bases and J by 1 base, with 9 bases between them. Germline V CDR1 and CDR2: SGHTA, FQGNSA.

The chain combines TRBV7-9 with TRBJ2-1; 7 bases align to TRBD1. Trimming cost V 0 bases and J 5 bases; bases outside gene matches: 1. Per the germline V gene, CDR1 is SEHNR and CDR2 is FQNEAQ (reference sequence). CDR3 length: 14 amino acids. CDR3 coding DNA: TGTGCCAGCAGCTTAGCGGACAGGAACAATGAGCAGTTCTTC. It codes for CASSLADRNNEQFF.

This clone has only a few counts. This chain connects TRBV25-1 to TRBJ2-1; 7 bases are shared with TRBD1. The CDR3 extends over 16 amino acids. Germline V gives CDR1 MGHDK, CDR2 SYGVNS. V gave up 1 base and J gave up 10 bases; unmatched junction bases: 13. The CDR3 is CASSEFGTVHGSEQFF. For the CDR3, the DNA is TGTGCCAGCAGTGAATTCGGGACAGTCCACGGCTCGGAGCAGTTCTTC.

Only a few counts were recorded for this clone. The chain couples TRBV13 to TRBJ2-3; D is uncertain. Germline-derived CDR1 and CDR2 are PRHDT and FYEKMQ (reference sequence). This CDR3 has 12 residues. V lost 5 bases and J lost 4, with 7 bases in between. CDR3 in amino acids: CASSPRADTQYF. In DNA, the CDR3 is TGTGCCAGCAGCCCCCGGGCAGATACGCAGTATTTT.

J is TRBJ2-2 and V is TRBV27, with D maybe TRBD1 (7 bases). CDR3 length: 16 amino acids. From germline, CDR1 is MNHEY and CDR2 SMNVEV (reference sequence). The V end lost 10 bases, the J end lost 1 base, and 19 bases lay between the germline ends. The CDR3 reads CATLPTGEENTGELFF. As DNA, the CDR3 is TGTGCCACTCTACCCACAGGGGAGGAGAACACCGGGGAGCTGTTTTTT.

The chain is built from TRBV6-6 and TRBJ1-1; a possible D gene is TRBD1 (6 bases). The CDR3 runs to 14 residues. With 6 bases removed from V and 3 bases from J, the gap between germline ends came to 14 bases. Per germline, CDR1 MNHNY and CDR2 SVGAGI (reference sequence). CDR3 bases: TGTGCCAGCAGCTCCGGGACAACGCACACTGAAGCTTTCTTT. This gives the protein CASSSGTTHTEAFF.

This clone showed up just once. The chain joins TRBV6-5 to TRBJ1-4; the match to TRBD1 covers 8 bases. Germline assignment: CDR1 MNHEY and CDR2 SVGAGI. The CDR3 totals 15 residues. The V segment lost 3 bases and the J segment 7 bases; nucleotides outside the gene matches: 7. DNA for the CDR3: TGTGCCAGCAGTTATAAAAGACAGGGGAGTGAAAAACTGTTTTTT. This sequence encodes CASSYKRQGSEKLFF.

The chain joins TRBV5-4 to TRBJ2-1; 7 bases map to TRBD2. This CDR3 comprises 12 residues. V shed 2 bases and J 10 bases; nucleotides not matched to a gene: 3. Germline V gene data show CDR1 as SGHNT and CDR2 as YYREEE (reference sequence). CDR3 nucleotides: TGTGCCAGCAGCTTCGCTAGCGGCGAGCAGTTCTTC. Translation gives CASSFASGEQFF.

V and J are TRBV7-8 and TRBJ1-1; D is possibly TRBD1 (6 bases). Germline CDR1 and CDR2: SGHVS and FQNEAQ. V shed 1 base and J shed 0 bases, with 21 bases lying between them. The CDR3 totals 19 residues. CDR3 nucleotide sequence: TGTGCCAGCAGCTTAGTAAGCGGGGGCGGCTTCTTCATGAACACTGAAGCTTTCTTT. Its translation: CASSLVSGGGFFMNTEAFF.

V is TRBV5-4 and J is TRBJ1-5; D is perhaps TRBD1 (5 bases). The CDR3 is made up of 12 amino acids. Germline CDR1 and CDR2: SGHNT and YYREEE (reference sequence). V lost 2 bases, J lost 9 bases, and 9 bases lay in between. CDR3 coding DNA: TGTGCCAGCAGCTTTCATCAGGGGCCCCAGCATTTT. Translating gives CASSFHQGPQHF.

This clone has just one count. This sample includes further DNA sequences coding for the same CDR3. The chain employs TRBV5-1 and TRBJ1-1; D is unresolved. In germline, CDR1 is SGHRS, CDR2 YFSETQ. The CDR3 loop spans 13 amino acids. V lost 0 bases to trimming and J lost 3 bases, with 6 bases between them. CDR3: CASSLVGDTEAFF. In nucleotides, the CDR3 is TGCGCCAGCAGCTTGGTTGGAGACACTGAAGCTTTCTTT.